The 22 T cell receptor beta chains below all came from one sample that was sequenced in a study of blood T cells in healthy people across ages. Using a J-beta primer mix together with a sample-barcoded 5' primer, a second PCR was run for about 6 to 11 cycles. Via MiXCR, TCRdb re-called the 5' RACE reads, giving one row per CDR3 protein. The table records over a million distinct CDR3 sequences, roughly 45% of them present only once. Sequenced material: blood. These receptor sequences come from a woman between 18 and 29 years old in good health.

This clonotype turned up a few times. The chain links TRBV9 to TRBJ2-3; 9 bases fit TRBD2. After removal of 0 bases from V and 4 bases from J, the junction contained 3 bases not matched to a gene. From germline, CDR1 is SGDLS and CDR2 YYNGEE. The CDR3 spans 15 residues. The CDR3 sequence: CASSVGRGGPDTQYF. CDR3 nucleotide sequence: TGTGCCAGCAGCGTAGGGCGGGGGGGCCCAGATACGCAGTATTTT.

This chain uses TRBV20-1 with TRBJ2-1; D perhaps matches TRBD2 (6 bases). The J call is in doubt because the DNA end fits TRBJ2-7 better. This CDR3 has 16 residues. The germline V gene has CDR1 DFQATT and CDR2 SNEGSKA (reference sequence). CDR3 DNA sequence: TGCAGTGCTAGAGGGACGCGGGGTAGCTCCTACAATGAGCAGTACTTC. Its protein is CSARGTRGSSYNEQYF.

J is TRBJ1-1 and V is TRBV7-2, with D unclear. Germline V gene lookup returns CDR1 SGHTA and CDR2 FQGNSA. The CDR3 consists of 14 residues. Between the trimmed V and J ends, which lost 0 bases and 5 bases, there was a span of 10 bases. CDR3 bases: TGTGCCAGCAGCTTAGCCTGGCAGCGTACTGAAGCTTTCTTT. Residues: CASSLAWQRTEAFF.

To note about this clonotype: The germline gene is not matched at one end of the junction; a read error may be the cause. The chain combines TRBV10-3 with TRBJ1-2, with D hard to call. Germline CDR1 is ENHRY and CDR2 is SYGVKD. This CDR3 spans 13 amino acids. The CDR3 sequence: CAITERESYGYTF. The CDR3 DNA reads as TGTGCCATCACTGAGAGGGAAAGCTATGGCTACACCTTC.

The chain recombines TRBV7-2 with TRBJ2-4; D gene ambiguous. The closer fit of TRBJ2-7 to the DNA end suggests the J call may be wrong. CDR3 size: 13 residues. The germline gives CDR1 SGHTA, CDR2 FQGNSA. The CDR3 coding sequence is TGTGCCATGTTCGGGCGGTCTCATGGCGAGCAGTACTTC. Encoded protein: CAMFGRSHGEQYF.

The chain couples TRBV29-1 to TRBJ2-3; D could derive from TRBD1 or TRBD2 (5 bases each). The CDR3 consists of 13 residues. Germline V CDR1 and CDR2: SQVTM, ANQGSEA. The germline V and J ends were trimmed by 4 bases and 5 bases, with 13 bases remaining between them. The CDR3: CSVGGLSIDTQYF. CDR3 nucleotide sequence: TGCAGCGTTGGGGGGTTATCGATAGATACGCAGTATTTT.

V and J are TRBV20-1 and TRBJ2-1, with TRBD2 matching 8 bases. J gave up 1 base and V 0 bases, and 8 bases lay outside the gene matches. Germline CDR1 reads DFQATT; CDR2 reads SNEGSKA (reference sequence). The CDR3 has 17 residues. The CDR3 sequence is CSARDLVGRGSYNEQFF. CDR3 in DNA: TGCAGTGCTAGAGATCTGGTCGGGAGGGGGTCCTACAATGAGCAGTTCTTC.

CDR3: CASSERAGSGYTF. For the CDR3, the DNA is TGTGCCAGCAGTGAAAGGGCAGGGAGTGGCTACACCTTC. V usage is TRBV2 and J usage is TRBJ1-2; a possible D gene is TRBD1 (5 bases). The ends were cut back, 2 bases at V and 7 bases at J, with 11 bases in the middle. This CDR3 is 13 amino acids long. Per the germline V gene, CDR1 is SNHLY and CDR2 is FYNNEI.

The V and J genes are TRBV20-1 and TRBJ2-1, with D possibly TRBD2 on 6 matching bases. V was cut by 6 bases and J by 4 bases, with 28 bases left in between. This CDR3 has 18 residues. The V gene's germline CDR1 is DFQATT and CDR2 SNEGSKA (reference sequence). The CDR3, as DNA: TGCAGTGCCACCCGGCTTGGGCAGCTAGCGTCGATTTACAATGAGCAGTTCTTC. Translating gives CSATRLGQLASIYNEQFF.

Regarding this clonotype: One end of the junction does not line up with germline, which may come from a read error. The CDR3 DNA is TGTGCCAGTAGCTTGGAGGCGAAGACGGGCAATCAGCCCCAGCATTTT. Its translation: CASSLEAKTGNQPQHF. V gene TRBV5-4 combines with J gene TRBJ1-5; D is unresolved. Germline CDR1 reads SGHNT; CDR2 reads YYREEE (reference sequence). This CDR3 has 16 residues. Based on the CDR3 plus reference TRBV5-4 and TRBJ1-5, the full variable domain is ETGVTQSPTHLIKTRGQQVTLRCSSQSGHNTVSWYQQALGQGPQFIFQYYREEENGRGNFPPRFSGLQFPNYSSELNVNALELDDSALYLCASSLEAKTGNQPQHFGDGTRLSIL.

The chain recombines TRBV20-1 with TRBJ2-3; perhaps TRBD2 as D (7 bases). CDR1 DFQATT and CDR2 SNEGSKA come from the germline V gene (reference sequence). With 6 bases removed from V and 2 bases from J, the gap between germline ends came to 12 bases. There are 13 residues in the CDR3. In DNA, the CDR3 is TGCAGTGCAAAGGGGGGGCCCACAGATACGCAGTATTTT. Translating it yields CSAKGGPTDTQYF.

The sample holds one count of this clonotype. The V call is TRBV12-3 or TRBV12-4, the J call TRBJ2-7; weak D call: TRBD1 (7 bases). The CDR3 is 16 residues long. Trimming pared 7 bases from V and 2 bases from J, leaving 21 bases between. The CDR3 is CASTQGGGPKPYEQYF. In DNA, the CDR3 is TGTGCCAGCACTCAGGGGGGCGGACCAAAGCCCTACGAGCAGTACTTC.

This rearrangement joins TRBV27 to TRBJ1-1; D perhaps matches TRBD1 (6 bases). Between the trimmed V and J ends, which lost 4 bases and 1 base, there was a span of 13 bases. The germline V gene encodes CDR1 MNHEY and CDR2 SMNVEV (reference sequence). The CDR3 runs 15 residues. The CDR3 region has the DNA TGTGCCAGCAGTTCCGTCGGGGGCACGAACACTGAAGCTTTCTTT. Encoded protein: CASSSVGGTNTEAFF.

The V call is TRBV10-3, the J call TRBJ2-4, with D tentatively TRBD1 or TRBD2 (5 bases each). Trimming cost V 3 bases and J 6 bases, with 18 bases left between them. This CDR3 spans 16 amino acids. Germline CDR1 and CDR2: ENHRY and SYGVKD. The CDR3 region is CAISDSSAGSGNIQYF. The DNA of the CDR3 is TGTGCCATCAGTGATTCATCGGCAGGGAGCGGAAACATTCAGTACTTC.

This clonotype was counted only a few times. The chain recombines TRBV7-9 with TRBJ2-4; TRBD2 matches 9 bases. Germline V lookup: CDR1 SEHNR, CDR2 FQNEAQ (reference sequence). The CDR3 covers 18 residues. The trim removed 5 bases at V and 0 bases at J, leaving 11 bases unmatched. The DNA for the CDR3 is TGTGCCAGCAGCAAACCGACTAGCGGTATGACAGCCAAAAACATTCAGTACTTC. It translates to CASSKPTSGMTAKNIQYF.

The chain is built from TRBV20-1 and TRBJ2-5; a weak D match, TRBD2 (5 bases). There are 14 residues in the CDR3. The germline V gene encodes CDR1 DFQATT and CDR2 SNEGSKA (reference sequence). V shed 5 bases and J shed 7 bases, with 20 bases lying between them. CDR3 loop: CSAAPKPLSGTQYF. In nucleotides, the CDR3 is TGCAGTGCTGCCCCCAAGCCCCTCAGCGGGACCCAGTACTTC.

This chain links TRBV20-1 with TRBJ1-6, with 8 bases fitting TRBD1. CDR3 length equals 14 residues. CDR1 and CDR2 (germline): DFQATT, SNEGSKA (reference sequence). With V trimmed by 4 bases and J by 7 bases, 6 bases remained unmatched. CDR3 loop: CSATFGTGNSPLHF. The CDR3 DNA reads as TGCAGTGCTACGTTTGGGACAGGAAATTCACCCCTCCACTTT.

Only a few counts were recorded for this clonotype. The chain is built from TRBV29-1 and TRBJ2-5; 7 positions agree with TRBD1. The last part of the DNA fits TRBJ2-7 better; the J call may be wrong. Germline loops: CDR1 SQVTM, CDR2 ANQGSEA. CDR3 length equals 13 residues. The DNA of the CDR3 is TGCAGCGTAGAAACCGGACAGGACGACGAGCAGTACTTC. Translated, it gives CSVETGQDDEQYF.

The chain combines TRBV24-1 with TRBJ2-3, with 11 bases that match TRBD2. Unmatched junction bases numbered 19, after V lost 5 bases and J lost 4 bases. The CDR3 is 20 amino acids. Germline V lookup: CDR1 KGHDR, CDR2 SFDVKD. This CDR3 reads CATSGYELKGTSGPPDTQYF. CDR3 sequence (DNA): TGTGCCACCAGTGGTTACGAACTAAAAGGGACTAGCGGCCCCCCAGATACGCAGTATTTT.

The rearrangement uses TRBV6-5 and TRBJ2-7; D uncertain. CDR1 is MNHEY and CDR2 is SVGAGI in the germline V gene. V gave up 0 bases and J gave up 7 bases, with 13 bases separating them. CDR3 size: 14 residues. The CDR3 loop reads CASSYSNILGEQYF. In DNA form, the CDR3 reads TGTGCCAGCAGTTACTCGAATATCCTAGGGGAGCAGTACTTC.

This chain uses TRBV9 with TRBJ1-2; TRBD1 agrees at 9 bases. The CDR3 sequence is 16 residues long. With V trimmed by 4 bases and J by 0 bases, 7 bases remained unmatched. Germline CDR1 is SGDLS and CDR2 is YYNGEE. The CDR3 spells CASSTGRDRANYGYTF. The DNA for the CDR3 is TGTGCCAGCAGCACCGGGCGGGACAGGGCTAACTATGGCTACACCTTC.

The chain uses TRBV6-5 and TRBJ1-4, with D possibly being TRBD1 (6 bases). Germline CDR1 is MNHEY and CDR2 is SVGAGI. This CDR3 comprises 15 residues. Trimming left V 3 bases short and J 5 bases short, with 13 bases between. CDR3 DNA: TGTGCCAGCAGTTATCTCGGGCAGGGGAATGAAAAACTGTTTTTT. This codes for CASSYLGQGNEKLFF.